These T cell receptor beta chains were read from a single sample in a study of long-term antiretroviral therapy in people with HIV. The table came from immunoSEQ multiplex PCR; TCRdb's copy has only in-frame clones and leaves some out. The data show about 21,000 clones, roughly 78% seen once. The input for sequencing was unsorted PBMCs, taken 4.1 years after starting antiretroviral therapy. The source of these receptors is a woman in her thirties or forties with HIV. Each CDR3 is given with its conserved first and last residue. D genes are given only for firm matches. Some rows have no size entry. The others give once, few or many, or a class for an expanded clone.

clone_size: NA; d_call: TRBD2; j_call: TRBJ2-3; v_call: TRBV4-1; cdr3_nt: TGCGCCAGCAGCCAACTAGACATGGGACTAGCGGGTCTGAATACGCAGTATTTT; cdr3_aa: CASSQLDMGLAGLNTQYF
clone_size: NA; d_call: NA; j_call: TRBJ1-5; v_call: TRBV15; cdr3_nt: TGTGCCACCAGCAGCCTGTCGGCAGAGTATAGCAATCAGCCCCAGCATTTT; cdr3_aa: CATSSLSAEYSNQPQHF
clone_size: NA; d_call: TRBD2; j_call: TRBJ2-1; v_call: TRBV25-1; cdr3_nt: TGTGCCAGCAGTGAATCCGGGGGAGGGCCGGGCAATGAGCAGTTCTTC; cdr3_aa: CASSESGGGPGNEQFF
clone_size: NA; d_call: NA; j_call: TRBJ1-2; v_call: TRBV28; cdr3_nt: TGTGCCAGCAGTTTTATTGGGACCCCTCGCTTGAATGGCTACACCTTC; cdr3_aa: CASSFIGTPRLNGYTF
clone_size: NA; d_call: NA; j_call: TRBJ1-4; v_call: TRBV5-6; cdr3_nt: TGTGCCAGCAGCTTGTCCGGGACGGCGAATGAAAAACTGTTTTTT; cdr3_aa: CASSLSGTANEKLFF
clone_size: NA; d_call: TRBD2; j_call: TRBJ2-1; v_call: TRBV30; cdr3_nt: TGTGCCTGGAACCCTAGCGGGAGTATAAATGAGCAGTTCTTC; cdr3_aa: CAWNPSGSINEQFF
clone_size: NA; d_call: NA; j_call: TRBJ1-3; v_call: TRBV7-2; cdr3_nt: TGTGCCAGCAGCTTCGTGGGGGCTACTGGAAACACCATATATTTT; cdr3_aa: CASSFVGATGNTIYF
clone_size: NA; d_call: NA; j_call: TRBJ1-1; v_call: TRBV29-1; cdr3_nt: TGCAGCGGCGTCGATGGGCTTTCTGGCACTGAAGCTTTCTTT; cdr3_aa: CSGVDGLSGTEAFF
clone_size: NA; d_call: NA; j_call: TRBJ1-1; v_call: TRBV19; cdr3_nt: TGTGCCAGTAGAATTGCAGGGTTCGTGGTGAACACTGAAGCTTTCTTT; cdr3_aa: CASRIAGFVVNTEAFF
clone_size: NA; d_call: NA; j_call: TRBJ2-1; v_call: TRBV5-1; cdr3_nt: TGCGCCAGCAGCTTGGAACTGTACAATGAGCAGTTCTTC; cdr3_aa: CASSLELYNEQFF
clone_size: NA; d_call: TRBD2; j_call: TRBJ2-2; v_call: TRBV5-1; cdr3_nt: TGCGCCAGCAGCTTGGGCGGGACTAGCGGGAAAGTCGGGGAGCTGTTTTTT; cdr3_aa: CASSLGGTSGKVGELFF
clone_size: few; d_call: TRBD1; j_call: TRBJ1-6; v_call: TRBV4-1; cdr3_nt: TGCGCCAGCAGCCAAGAAGGGACAGCGAATTCACCCCTCCACTTT; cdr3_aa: CASSQEGTANSPLHF
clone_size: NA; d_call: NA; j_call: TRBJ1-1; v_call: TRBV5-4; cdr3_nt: TGTGCCAGCAGCCTAACGGCCGCTGAAGCTTTCTTT; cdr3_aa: CASSLTAAEAFF
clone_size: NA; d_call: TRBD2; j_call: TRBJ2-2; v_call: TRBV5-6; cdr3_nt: TGTGCCAGCAGCTTGCGCCTAGCGGGCACCGGGGAGCTGTTTTTT; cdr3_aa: CASSLRLAGTGELFF
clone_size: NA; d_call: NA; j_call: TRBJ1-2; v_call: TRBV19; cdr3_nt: TGTGCCAGTACCTCCCTCATGGACACGGACTATGGCTACACCTTC; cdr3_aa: CASTSLMDTDYGYTF
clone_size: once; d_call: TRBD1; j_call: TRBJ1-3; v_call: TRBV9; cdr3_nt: TGTGCCAGCAGCGTCGGGACAGGGAAGAACACCATATATTTT; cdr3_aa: CASSVGTGKNTIYF
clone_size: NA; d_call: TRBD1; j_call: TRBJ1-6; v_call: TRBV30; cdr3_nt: TGTGCCTGGAGCTCGGGACAGGCAAATTCACCCCTCCACTTT; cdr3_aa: CAWSSGQANSPLHF
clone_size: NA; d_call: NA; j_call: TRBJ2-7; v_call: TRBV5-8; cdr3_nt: TGTGCCAGCAGCGATGTACAGGGTTTCTCCGAGCAGTACTTC; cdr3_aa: CASSDVQGFSEQYF
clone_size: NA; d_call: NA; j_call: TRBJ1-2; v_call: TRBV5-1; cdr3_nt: TGCGCCAGCAGCTTGAAGGAGGCCGACGGCTACACCTTC; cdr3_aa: CASSLKEADGYTF
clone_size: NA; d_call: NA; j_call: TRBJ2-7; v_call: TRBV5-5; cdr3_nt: TGTGCCAGCAGCTTGTCTCCAGATTACGAGCAGTACTTC; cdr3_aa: CASSLSPDYEQYF
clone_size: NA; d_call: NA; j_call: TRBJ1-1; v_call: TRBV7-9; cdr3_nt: TGTGCCAGCAGCTTATTGGGGCAGGGGAACACTGAAGCTTTCTTT; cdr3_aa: CASSLLGQGNTEAFF
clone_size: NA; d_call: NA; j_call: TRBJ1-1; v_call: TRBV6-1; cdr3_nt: TGTGCCAGCAGTGAAGCCGGGGGTTTTACCACTGAAGCTTTCTTT; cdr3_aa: CASSEAGGFTTEAFF
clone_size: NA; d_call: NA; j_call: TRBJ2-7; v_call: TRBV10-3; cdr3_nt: TGTGCCATCAGTGAGTTAGGGGTCGAGCAGTACTTC; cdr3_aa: CAISELGVEQYF
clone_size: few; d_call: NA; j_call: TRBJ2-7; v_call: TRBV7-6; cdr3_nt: TGTGCCAGCAGCGACCCAACCGACGGGACAAGCCACTACGAGCAGTACTTC; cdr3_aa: CASSDPTDGTSHYEQYF
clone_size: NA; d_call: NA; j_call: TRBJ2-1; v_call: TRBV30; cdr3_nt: TGTGCCTGGATGCGCGGGACCCCCTACAATGAGCAGTTCTTC; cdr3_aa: CAWMRGTPYNEQFF
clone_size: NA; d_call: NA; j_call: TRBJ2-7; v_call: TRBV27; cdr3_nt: TGTGCCAGCAGTTCGACCATAGAACACGAGCAGTACTTC; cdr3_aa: CASSSTIEHEQYF
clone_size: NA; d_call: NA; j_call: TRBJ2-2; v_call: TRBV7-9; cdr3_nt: TGTGCCAGCAGCTTAGTCGTATCTGCGAGGTTCGGGGAGCTGTTTTTT; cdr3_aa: CASSLVVSARFGELFF